The present entry profiles one TCR beta chain with its context. Its target is unknown. The data were taken from a study of beta chain features in type 1 diabetes. Study-wide context: No patient-donor differences in age, gender, total cells or subset yield. General study points: High TCR expression in some cells could lead to their over-representation in cDNA sequencing.

By way of CD45RO/CCR7/CD25/CD127/CD95/CD27, the CD4+ regulatory, stem cell-like memory, central memory and naive cells were sorted. Once sorted, every population was more than 95% pure. This CDR3 has 12 residues. CDR1 is MNHEY, CDR2 SMNVEV, per germline (reference sequence). V was shortened by 3 bases and J by 5 bases, with 6 bases between the two germline ends. The study reverse transcribed the entire isolated RNA, so it sequenced expressed TCRB transcripts. Generated by immunoSEQ multiplex PCR, the TCRdb table keeps only in-frame clones and is missing some. This table holds under 900,000 clones, 17% found once.

The chain uses TRBV27 and TRBJ2-3; D ambiguous. The sequence derives from a woman in her late teens or twenties in good health. Sequences were obtained from naive CD4+ T cells from blood. The CDR3 protein is CASSFWGDTQYF. CDR3 DNA: TGTGCCAGCAGTTTCTGGGGAGATACGCAGTATTTT.